The clone carrying this T cell receptor (beta chain) showed up just a few times. The entry originates in a study of spatial heterogeneity in lung cancer. Unmatched junction bases numbered 2, after V lost 3 bases and J lost 4 bases. This CDR3 region has 14 residues. Germline values: CDR1 DFQATT, CDR2 SNEGSKA (reference sequence). Sample time point: sample taken at primary tumor resection. Whole RNA, which was extracted from tumor, nontumor lung tissue or frozen PBMC, was sequenced without any cell sorting. Using its own MiXCR run on the 5' RACE reads, TCRdb lists one record per CDR3 protein. The data contain fewer than 40,000 distinct CDR3 sequences, around 7.5% of them seen just once; the ten biggest clones take up under 30%.

This sequence originates from a male donor with early-stage non-small cell lung cancer. V usage is TRBV20-1 and J usage is TRBJ2-1; 11 nucleotides line up with TRBD2. The specimen comprised PBMCs, sampled at surgery. In nucleotides, the CDR3 is TGCAGTGCTAGGACTAGCGGGGCGTACAATGAGCAGTTCTTC. It is translated as CSARTSGAYNEQFF.